This TCR beta chain derives from a study of cytomegalovirus exposure and HLA in healthy donors. The study, taken as a whole, reports: The dataset shows that most TCR sequences were rare, while some public TCRs occurred in many donors. First-cohort TCR clusters tended to co-occur in the 130 or so validation repertoires, a later analysis found.

A note on this clone: Its antigen is not known.

Measured with immunoSEQ multiplex PCR; TCRdb has only the in-frame clones, and not every one. The sample has around 120,000 clones; roughly 89% are singletons. V was pared by 3 bases and J by 5 bases, with 14 bases between. This CDR3 contains 15 residues. Germline V gives CDR1 MDHEN, CDR2 SYDVKM. The chain couples TRBV28 to TRBJ2-1, with a weak D call TRBD2 (5 bases). The origin of this receptor is a woman under 30 in good health and CMV-seronegative. The sequenced sample was PBMCs. CDR3 nucleotide sequence: TGTGCCAGCAGTTTCGGGATTTCGTCCCACAATGAGCAGTTCTTC. Translated, it gives CASSFGISSHNEQFF.